This T cell receptor (beta chain) was recovered during a study of blood T cell repertoires in COVID-19. For the study at large: Donors in the United States, Italy and Spain gave samples during acute or convalescent COVID-19.

Germline loops: CDR1 SGHTA, CDR2 FQGNSA. Trimming shortened V by 5 bases and J by 0 bases, and 13 bases separated the two germline ends. The CDR3 has 16 amino acids. In the original processing: Estimation of nucleated cell counts was performed using reference gene primer amplification. The assay was immunoSEQ multiplex PCR, and TCRdb's table has in-frame clones only and misses some. For V, J and clone size, that table is used; D and trimming come from the DNA. The sample yields roughly 100,000 clones, over 65% seen once. The sequenced material came from peripheral blood. J is TRBJ2-2 and V is TRBV7-2; D is perhaps TRBD2 (6 bases). This TCR was recovered from a human donor in a cohort sampled during active COVID-19. The CDR3 loop is CASSPRRDPNTGELFF. Written as DNA, the CDR3 is TGTGCCAGCAGCCCACGGCGGGACCCGAACACCGGGGAGCTGTTTTTT.